These 31 T cell receptor beta chains share one sample of origin, sequenced in a study of vaccination effects on CD4 cells after COVID-19. These TCRs are of unknown antigen specificity. Clones were read by immunoSEQ multiplex PCR, and TCRdb kept only the in-frame ones, dropping some. The sample carries around 37,000 clones, around two thirds recorded once. In the ViraFEST assay, antigen-specific CD4+ clonotypes were identified by expansion after peptide-pool stimulation. Subsequent to a culture period of 10 to 11 days, CD4+ T cells were isolated. The infection with SARS-CoV-2 (confirmed by PCR) occurred in this person between March and December 2020. Sequencing was performed on CD4+ T cells from PBMCs cultured with a peptide pool, taken before COVID-19 vaccination. Receptor source: a human donor who had a prior SARS-CoV-2 infection.

This chain uses TRBV6-2 or TRBV6-3 with TRBJ2-7; 8 bases agree with TRBD1. CDR1 is MNHEY, CDR2 SVGEGT, per germline. V was clipped by 2 bases and J by 0 bases; unmatched bases: 3. The CDR3 runs 15 residues. This CDR3 is CASSYGQGASYEQYF. For the CDR3, the DNA is TGTGCCAGCAGTTACGGGCAGGGGGCCTCCTACGAGCAGTACTTC.

This sequence joins TRBV11-1 and TRBJ1-2; maybe TRBD1 (6 bases). This CDR3 is 16 amino acids long. With 3 bases removed from V and 3 bases from J, the gap between germline ends came to 17 bases. Germline values: CDR1 SGHAT, CDR2 FQDESV (reference sequence). This CDR3 is CASSLGHGSSDYGYTF. The CDR3 bases are TGTGCCAGCAGCTTGGGACACGGTTCATCGGACTATGGCTACACCTTC.

The genes are TRBV3-1 (or the pseudogene TRBV3-2) and TRBJ1-2, with D hard to call. The germline V and J ends were trimmed by 2 bases and 8 bases, with 15 bases remaining between them. CDR3 length equals 14 residues. Germline values: CDR1 LGHDT, CDR2 YNNKEL (reference sequence). The CDR3 DNA is TGTGCCAGCAGCCAAAGTCGGAACCTCTGGGGCTACACCTTC. It codes for CASSQSRNLWGYTF.

This clone was counted a few times. V is TRBV12-3 or TRBV12-4 and J is TRBJ2-7; tentatively, D is TRBD2 (6 bases). This CDR3 is built from 13 residues. With 6 bases removed from V and 0 bases from J, the gap between germline ends came to 9 bases. In nucleotides, the CDR3 is TGTGCCAGCAGGATAGCGGCCTCCTACGAGCAGTACTTC. Its protein product is CASRIAASYEQYF.

The V and J genes are TRBV7-2 and TRBJ2-2; no firm D call. Germline V gene data show CDR1 as SGHTA and CDR2 as FQGNSA. This CDR3 spans 13 amino acids. The V end was cut by 5 bases, the J end by 6 bases, with 10 bases between. CDR3 region: CASSLGFAGELFF. Here the CDR3 DNA reads TGTGCCAGCAGCCTAGGTTTTGCCGGGGAGCTGTTTTTT.

V gene TRBV6-5 combines with J gene TRBJ2-7; D gene uncertain. The V gene's germline CDR1 is MNHEY and CDR2 SVGAGI. The CDR3 covers 12 residues. V lost 7 bases and J 1 base, leaving 8 bases between the germline ends. CDR3 protein: CASTYPSYEQYF. CDR3 DNA sequence: TGTGCCAGCACGTATCCGTCCTACGAGCAGTACTTC.

There are a few counts of this clone. The V gene is TRBV10-3, the J gene TRBJ1-5; D gene uncertain. V lost 0 bases to trimming and J lost 5 bases, with 5 bases between them. The CDR3 sequence is 13 residues long. Germline values: CDR1 ENHRY, CDR2 SYGVKD. CDR3 nucleotide sequence: TGTGCCATCAGTGAGTCGGGAGATCAGCCCCAGCATTTT. Protein sequence: CAISESGDQPQHF.

The chain recombines TRBV5-1 with TRBJ1-4, with 11 bases identical to TRBD1. Germline CDR1 is SGHRS and CDR2 is YFSETQ. The CDR3 loop spans 18 amino acids. The trim removed 3 bases at V and 4 bases at J, leaving 11 bases unmatched. The CDR3 loop is CASSSSGTGGKINEKLFF. In DNA form, the CDR3 reads TGCGCCAGCAGCTCCTCCGGGACAGGGGGTAAAATTAATGAAAAACTGTTTTTT. Full variable domain (missing parts from reference TRBV5-1 and TRBJ1-4): KAGVTQTPRYLIKTRGQQVTLSCSPISGHRSVSWYQQTPGQGLQFLFEYFSETQRNKGNFPGRFSGRQFSNSRSEMNVSTLELGDSALYLCASSSSGTGGKINEKLFFGSGTQLSVL.

This clone was counted once. The J gene is TRBJ2-7, the V gene TRBV3-1 (or the pseudogene TRBV3-2); 8 positions match TRBD1. The trim removed 3 bases at V and 5 bases at J, leaving 9 bases unmatched. CDR3 size: 15 residues. CDR1 is LGHDT, CDR2 YNNKEL, per germline (reference sequence). CDR3 residues: CASSHLAGQGDEQYF. CDR3 in DNA: TGTGCCAGCAGCCACTTAGCCGGACAGGGTGACGAGCAGTACTTC.

The V gene is TRBV10-3, the J gene TRBJ2-5, with D unclear. CDR1 and CDR2 (germline): ENHRY, SYGVKD. The CDR3 consists of 14 residues. Trimming took 4 bases from V and 5 from J, leaving 14 bases between them. The CDR3 region is CAISGDPVGETQYF. The CDR3 DNA follows: TGTGCCATCAGTGGCGACCCAGTCGGGGAGACCCAGTACTTC.

The chain employs TRBV7-9 and TRBJ1-2; 8 nucleotides agree with TRBD1. V dropped 2 bases and J dropped 6; count of bases not matched to a gene: 5. CDR3 size: 14 residues. Germline V gene data show CDR1 as SEHNR and CDR2 as FQNEAQ (reference sequence). This CDR3 reads CASSLWGQANGYTF. As DNA, the CDR3 is TGTGCCAGCAGCTTATGGGGACAGGCGAATGGCTACACCTTC.

The sample holds one count of this clone. V is TRBV9 and J is TRBJ1-2; a weak D match, TRBD1 (5 bases). The V end lost 3 bases, the J end lost 7 bases, and 16 bases lay between the germline ends. Looked up from germline, CDR1 is SGDLS and CDR2 is YYNGEE. The CDR3 runs 14 residues. CDR3 in amino acids: CASSGSSRESGYTF. CDR3 DNA: TGTGCCAGCAGCGGGAGCTCCAGGGAGAGTGGCTACACCTTC. The full variable domain, in which reference TRBV9 and TRBJ1-2 provide the parts outside the CDR3, is DSGVTQTPKHLITATGQRVTLRCSPRSGDLSVYWYQQSLDQGLQFLIQYYNGEERAKGNILERFSAQQFPDLHSELNLSSLELGDSALYFCASSGSSRESGYTFGSGTRLTVV.

Here the CDR3 DNA reads TGCAGTGCTGATACGGGAACCTTC. It is translated as CSADTGTF. V is TRBV20-1 and J is TRBJ1-2; D is unclear. V was pared by 5 bases and J by 14 bases, with 9 bases between. Germline CDR1 reads DFQATT; CDR2 reads SNEGSKA (reference sequence). The CDR3 extends over 8 amino acids.

The rearrangement links TRBV28 to TRBJ2-3, with 8 bases fitting TRBD2. The trim removed 3 bases at V and 1 base at J, leaving 6 bases unmatched. This CDR3 is built from 16 residues. CDR1 and CDR2 (germline): MDHEN, SYDVKM. The CDR3 nucleotides read TGTGCCAGCAGTTTCCGTGGACTAGCAGGCACAGATACGCAGTATTTT. Translation: CASSFRGLAGTDTQYF. Full variable domain (remainder filled in from reference TRBV28 and TRBJ2-3): DVKVTQSSRYLVKRTGEKVFLECVQDMDHENMFWYRQDPGLGLRLIYFSYDVKMKEKGDIPEGYSVSREKKERFSLILESASTNQTSMYLCASSFRGLAGTDTQYFGPGTRLTVL.

This chain connects TRBV2 to TRBJ2-5; maybe TRBD2 (5 bases). The CDR3 loop spans 13 amino acids. The germline gives CDR1 SNHLY, CDR2 FYNNEI. V dropped 5 bases and J dropped 5 bases, with 12 bases sitting between them. The DNA for the CDR3 is TGTGCCAGCAGTAAGGAGGCCCGGGAGACCCAGTACTTC. This translates into CASSKEARETQYF.

This clone turned up a few times. The chain uses TRBV4-1 and TRBJ2-2; 7 nucleotides line up with TRBD2. CDR3 length: 16 amino acids. The V segment lost 4 bases and the J segment 9 bases; nucleotides outside the gene matches: 14. CDR1 is MGHRA, CDR2 YSYEKL, per germline. CDR3 residues: CASSPVARRGFRELFF. The CDR3 coding sequence is TGCGCCAGCAGCCCGGTGGCTCGGCGGGGGTTCCGGGAGCTGTTTTTT.

The chain uses TRBV4-1 and TRBJ2-6, with D unclear. This CDR3 contains 16 residues. Germline values: CDR1 MGHRA, CDR2 YSYEKL. V was cut by 2 bases and J by 0 bases, with 8 bases left in between. In DNA form, the CDR3 reads TGCGCCAGCAGCCAACTGGGTTACTCTGGGGCCAACGTCCTGACTTTC. This encodes CASSQLGYSGANVLTF.

This clone turned up a few times. The chain uses TRBV12-5 and TRBJ1-1; no firm D call. Trimming shortened V by 2 bases and J by 1 base, and 5 bases separated the two germline ends. The CDR3 is made up of 13 amino acids. The germline V gene has CDR1 LGHNT and CDR2 FRNRAP. The CDR3 DNA sequence: TGTGCTAGTGGTTTGCGGCCGAACACTGAAGCTTTCTTT. Its translation: CASGLRPNTEAFF.

This clone turned up a few times. Other DNA sequences in this specimen translate into the identical CDR3. V is TRBV7-3 and J is TRBJ2-5, with D maybe TRBD1 (6 bases). Per the germline V gene, CDR1 is SGHTA and CDR2 is FQGTGA. The CDR3 is 14 amino acids. Trimming took 5 bases from V and 2 from J, leaving 12 bases between them. DNA of the CDR3: TGTGCCAGCAGCCCTACAGGGCTACAAGAGACCCAGTACTTC. The encoded protein is CASSPTGLQETQYF.

This rearrangement joins TRBV12-3 or TRBV12-4 to TRBJ2-1; a weak D match, TRBD2 (6 bases). V lost 6 bases and J 2 bases, leaving 8 bases between the germline ends. The CDR3 length is 13 residues. Here the CDR3 DNA reads TGTGCCAGCAGAAGACTAGCCTACAATGAGCAGTTCTTC. Its translation is CASRRLAYNEQFF.

The rearrangement joins TRBV2 to TRBJ2-5; TRBD2 might be the D (6 bases). This CDR3 is 12 amino acids long. Germline V gene data show CDR1 as SNHLY and CDR2 as FYNNEI. V was cut by 7 bases and J by 8 bases, with 14 bases left in between. The CDR3 reads CASTASDGTQYF. For the CDR3, the DNA is TGTGCCAGCACCGCTAGCGACGGCACCCAGTACTTC.

CDR3 sequence (DNA): TGTGCCAGCAACGCCGCACGTCGAGAACGAACGAGCACAGATACGCAGTATTTT. Protein: CASNAARRERTSTDTQYF. The chain links TRBV7-8 to TRBJ2-3; D is uncertain. The germline CDR1 and CDR2 sequences are SGHVS and FQNEAQ. This CDR3 has 18 residues. Trimming shortened V by 7 bases and J by 0 bases, and 23 bases separated the two germline ends.

The gene calls are TRBV10-3 and TRBJ1-3, with TRBD1 as a possible D gene (5 bases). The CDR3 is made up of 15 amino acids. Between the trimmed V and J ends, which lost 7 bases and 3 bases, there was a span of 16 bases. From germline, CDR1 is ENHRY and CDR2 SYGVKD. The CDR3, as DNA: TGTGCCATCAATCGCGGGGCGGCCGGTGGAAACACCATATATTTT. Translating it yields CAINRGAAGGNTIYF.

This chain connects TRBV15 to TRBJ1-2; 7 bases fit TRBD1. The CDR3 contains 13 residues. V shed 3 bases and J 5 bases; nucleotides not matched to a gene: 3. CDR1 is LNHNV, CDR2 YYDKDF, per germline (reference sequence). As DNA, the CDR3 is TGTGCCACCAGCAGGGACAGGACTTATGGCTACACCTTC. This encodes CATSRDRTYGYTF. Complete variable domain (other parts from reference TRBV15 and TRBJ1-2): DAMVIQNPRYQVTQFGKPVTLSCSQTLNHNVMYWYQQKSSQAPKLLFHYYDKDFNNEADTPDNFQSRRPNTSFCFLDIRSPGLGDTAMYLCATSRDRTYGYTFGSGTRLTVV.

The chain carries TRBV5-4 and TRBJ2-1; possible D gene TRBD2, 6 bases. Germline CDR1 is SGHNT and CDR2 is YYREEE (reference sequence). The CDR3 totals 15 residues. With 1 base removed from V and 6 bases from J, the gap between germline ends came to 14 bases. CDR3 protein: CASSLRREGLNEQFF. As DNA, the CDR3 is TGTGCCAGCAGCTTGAGGCGGGAAGGTCTCAATGAGCAGTTCTTC.

This chain joins TRBV4-2 and TRBJ2-2; 15 bases are shared with TRBD2. This CDR3 is built from 16 residues. V lost 4 bases to trimming and J lost 10 bases; unmatched junction nucleotides: 7. The germline V gene encodes CDR1 LGHNA and CDR2 YNFKEQ. DNA of the CDR3: TGTGCCAGCAGCCCCTCCGGGACTAGCGGGAGGACGGAGCTGTTTTTT. It yields the protein CASSPSGTSGRTELFF.

The gene calls are TRBV30 and TRBJ2-7; possible D gene TRBD2, 6 bases. V was clipped by 2 bases and J by 4 bases, with 15 bases between them. Germline V gene data show CDR1 as GTSNPN and CDR2 as SVGIG (reference sequence). The CDR3 is 14 residues long. As DNA, the CDR3 is TGTGCCTGGAGTAGAGCCCCCGGGGGTTACGAGCAGTACTTC. This gives the protein CAWSRAPGGYEQYF.

This clone was picked up a small number of times. This chain joins TRBV7-2 and TRBJ2-7, with unresolved D. Germline V CDR1 and CDR2: SGHTA, FQGNSA. Trimming stripped 2 bases from V and 0 bases from J, with 8 bases between. The CDR3 has 14 residues. The CDR3 DNA follows: TGTGCCAGCAGCTTAACGGCTTTCTCCTACGAGCAGTACTTC. Its protein product is CASSLTAFSYEQYF.

The CDR3 spells CASSPRLAGGRNEQFF. The CDR3 DNA is TGCGCCAGCAGCCCACGACTAGCGGGAGGGCGAAATGAGCAGTTCTTC. V usage is TRBV4-1 and J usage is TRBJ2-1, with TRBD2 matching 14 bases. After removal of 4 bases from V and 7 bases from J, the junction contained 6 bases not matched to a gene. CDR1 MGHRA and CDR2 YSYEKL come from the germline V gene. The CDR3 runs to 16 residues.

This clone has a count of ten or more. V and J are TRBV3-1 (or the pseudogene TRBV3-2) and TRBJ1-3, with no clear D. Looked up from germline, CDR1 is LGHDT and CDR2 is YNNKEL (reference sequence). Trimming cost V 1 base and J 0 bases, with 13 bases left between them. The CDR3 is made up of 17 amino acids. The CDR3 protein is CASSQVGRSYSGNTIYF. The CDR3 DNA reads as TGTGCCAGCAGCCAAGTTGGCCGGTCTTACTCTGGAAACACCATATATTTT.

This clone was seen a few times. The chain has TRBV6-6 and TRBJ2-3, with 10 bases lining up with TRBD2. Germline values: CDR1 MNHNY, CDR2 SVGAGI (reference sequence). V gave up 6 bases and J gave up 2 bases; unmatched junction bases: 8. The CDR3 is 16 residues long. The chain's CDR3 is CASRSSLAGATDTQYF. The CDR3 DNA follows: TGTGCCAGCAGGTCGTCGCTAGCGGGAGCCACAGATACGCAGTATTTT.